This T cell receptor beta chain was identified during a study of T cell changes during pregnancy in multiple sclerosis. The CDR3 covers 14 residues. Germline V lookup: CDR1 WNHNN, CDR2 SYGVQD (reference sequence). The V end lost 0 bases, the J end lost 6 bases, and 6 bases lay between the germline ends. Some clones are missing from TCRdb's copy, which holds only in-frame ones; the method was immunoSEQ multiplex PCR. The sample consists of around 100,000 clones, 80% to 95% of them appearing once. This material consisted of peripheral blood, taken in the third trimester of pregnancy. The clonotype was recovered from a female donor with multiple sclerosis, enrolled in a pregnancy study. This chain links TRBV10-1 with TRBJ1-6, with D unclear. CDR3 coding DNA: TGCGCCAGCAGTGAGTCGAGAAGTAATTCACCCCTCCACTTT. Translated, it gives CASSESRSNSPLHF.